Listed below are T cell receptor beta chains from one sample, sequenced in a study of blood T cell repertoires in COVID-19. The method was immunoSEQ multiplex PCR; TCRdb's version includes in-frame clones alone and lacks a portion of them. The sample has around 240,000 clones; roughly 88% are singletons. Sequencing used PBMCs or T cells enriched from blood (not recorded which). Receptors were obtained from a woman in her 50s who had recovered from COVID-19. CDR3s include the opening cysteine and the closing phenylalanine or tryptophan. The D gene is left open where the match is weak. Rows may omit the clone size; those that give it use once, few, many or a size class.

.	TRBV19	.	TRBJ1-3	CASSIGSGAGNTIYF	TGTGCCAGTAGTATAGGGTCCGGAGCAGGAAACACCATATATTTT
.	TRBV28	TRBD2	TRBJ2-7	CASTQLAGAYEQYF	TGTGCCAGCACCCAACTAGCGGGAGCTTATGAGCAGTACTTC
once	TRBV2	.	TRBJ2-7	CASSEAGTTGTPYEQYF	TGTGCCAGCAGTGAAGCGGGAACAACAGGGACCCCCTACGAGCAGTACTTC
few	TRBV5-4	.	TRBJ2-7	CASSLDGIAEQYF	TGTGCCAGCAGCTTGGACGGGATAGCCGAGCAGTACTTC
.	TRBV6-4	TRBD2	TRBJ2-1	CASSDSRGQLAGYNEQFF	TGTGCCAGCAGTGACTCAAGGGGGCAACTAGCGGGGTACAATGAGCAGTTCTTC
once	TRBV28	TRBD1	TRBJ1-6	CASRHPTGEGSPLHF	TGTGCCAGCAGACACCCGACAGGGGAGGGTTCACCCCTCCACTTT
.	TRBV5-1	.	TRBJ1-6	CASSLEGRRSPLHF	TGCGCCAGCAGCTTGGAAGGGAGAAGGTCACCCCTCCACTTT
.	TRBV6-6	TRBD1	TRBJ1-1	CASSANRGASNTEAFF	TGTGCCAGCAGTGCGAACAGGGGAGCATCGAACACTGAAGCTTTCTTT
.	TRBV3-1/TRBV3-2	.	TRBJ2-7	CASSQNSPVKQYF	TGTGCCAGCAGCCAAAACTCACCCGTAAAGCAGTACTTC
.	TRBV7-2	TRBD2	TRBJ2-7	CASSLIAGDGEQYF	TGTGCCAGCAGCTTAATTGCGGGAGACGGCGAGCAGTACTTC
once	TRBV9	TRBD2	TRBJ2-1	CASSGIGLAGGPNYNEQFF	TGTGCCAGCAGCGGGATAGGACTAGCGGGAGGGCCGAATTACAATGAGCAGTTCTTC
.	TRBV18	TRBD2	TRBJ2-1	CASSPDLAGGAGEQFF	TGTGCCAGCTCACCGGACCTAGCGGGAGGGGCCGGTGAGCAGTTCTTC
.	TRBV19	TRBD2	TRBJ2-1	CASQGGRAASYNEQFF	TGTGCCAGTCAAGGCGGGAGGGCCGCCTCCTACAATGAGCAGTTCTTC
.	TRBV6-5	.	TRBJ1-5	CASRAGSSGNQPQHF	TGTGCCAGCAGGGCAGGATCCTCCGGCAATCAGCCCCAGCATTTT
.	TRBV9	.	TRBJ2-1	CASSVGSNQYNEQFF	TGTGCCAGCAGCGTAGGGAGTAATCAGTACAATGAGCAGTTCTTC
.	TRBV3-1/TRBV3-2	TRBD2	TRBJ2-1	CASSQDTMVAGVSNEQFF	TGTGCCAGCAGCCAGGACACGATGGTGGCGGGAGTATCCAATGAGCAGTTCTTC
.	TRBV6-1	TRBD2	TRBJ2-1	CASSDQAGVGEQFF	TGTGCCAGCAGTGACCAAGCGGGAGTTGGTGAGCAGTTCTTC
once	TRBV5-1	TRBD1	TRBJ1-1	CASSSLGTATNTEAFF	TGCGCCAGCAGCTCCCTAGGGACAGCCACGAACACTGAAGCTTTCTTT
.	TRBV5-1	TRBD2	TRBJ2-5	CASVRGGGRETQYF	TGCGCCAGCGTTCGGGGTGGCGGGAGAGAGACCCAGTACTTC
.	TRBV18	.	TRBJ1-4	CASSPGGPNEKLFF	TGTGCCAGCTCACCGGGGGGTCCTAATGAAAAACTGTTTTTT
.	TRBV7-8	.	TRBJ2-2	CASSQGDWLQPGELFF	TGTGCCAGCAGCCAGGGGGACTGGCTCCAGCCCGGGGAGCTGTTTTTT
.	TRBV7-9	.	TRBJ1-2	CASSLGPIYGYTF	TGTGCCAGCAGCTTAGGGCCGATCTATGGCTACACCTTC
.	TRBV7-6	.	TRBJ2-2	CASSLETRFTGELFF	TGTGCCAGCAGTCTAGAGACCAGATTCACCGGGGAGCTGTTTTTT
.	TRBV19	TRBD1	TRBJ1-5	CARKQGKSPIEDQPQHF	TGTGCCAGAAAACAGGGGAAGTCTCCTATAGAGGATCAGCCCCAGCATTTT
.	TRBV24-1	TRBD2	TRBJ2-5	CATSNPGDYGETQYF	TGTGCCACCAGTAATCCGGGGGACTATGGAGAGACCCAGTACTTC
.	TRBV5-4	TRBD2	TRBJ2-7	CASSFGTSSYEQYF	TGTGCCAGCAGCTTCGGGACTAGCTCCTACGAGCAGTACTTC
few	TRBV28	.	TRBJ1-2	CASTLGGFRSYGYTF	TGTGCCAGCACTCTAGGTGGGTTTAGGAGCTATGGCTACACCTTC
.	TRBV7-9	TRBD1	TRBJ2-1	CASPRVQGALNEQFF	TGTGCCAGCCCCAGGGTACAGGGGGCCCTCAATGAGCAGTTCTTC
.	TRBV10-3	TRBD1	TRBJ2-7	CAIRDRGVFYEQYF	TGTGCCATCCGGGACAGGGGTGTTTTCTACGAGCAGTACTTC
.	TRBV12-5	TRBD2	TRBJ2-2	CASGSGSGRTGELFF	TGTGCTAGTGGTTCAGGTAGCGGGAGGACCGGGGAGCTGTTTTTT
few	TRBV6-5	.	TRBJ1-2	CASSYSASTYGYTF	TGTGCCAGCAGTTACTCGGCCTCCACGTATGGCTACACCTTC
once	TRBV28	.	TRBJ1-6	CASRVPDSPLHF	TGTGCCAGCAGGGTGCCGGATTCACCCCTCCACTTT
.	TRBV6-6	.	TRBJ1-2	CASSYSRFGEGYTF	TGTGCCAGCAGTTACTCTAGGTTCGGGGAGGGCTACACCTTC
once	TRBV6-5	TRBD1	TRBJ1-2	CASSLGQGMGGYTF	TGTGCCAGCAGTTTGGGACAGGGAATGGGAGGCTACACCTTC
.	TRBV5-1	.	TRBJ1-4	CASSFQFREGNEKLFF	TGCGCCAGCAGCTTTCAATTCCGGGAGGGTAATGAAAAACTGTTTTTT
.	TRBV6-5	TRBD1	TRBJ2-7	CASSSDGTGSDEQYF	TGTGCCAGCAGTTCCGACGGGACAGGGAGTGACGAGCAGTACTTC
.	TRBV7-9	.	TRBJ1-5	CASSLGQVGSEQPQHF	TGTGCCAGCAGCTTAGGACAGGTCGGTTCAGAACAGCCCCAGCATTTT
.	TRBV28	TRBD2	TRBJ2-2	CASSLGGGTGELFF	TGTGCCAGCAGTTTAGGGGGAGGGACCGGGGAGCTGTTTTTT
.	TRBV7-8	.	TRBJ2-3	CASSPGAAPSTDTQYF	TGTGCCAGCAGCCCGGGAGCCGCCCCTAGCACAGATACGCAGTATTTT
.	TRBV6-5	TRBD2	TRBJ2-7	CASSYKAGGANEQYF	TGTGCCAGCAGTTACAAAGCGGGAGGAGCGAACGAGCAGTACTTC
.	TRBV28	TRBD1	TRBJ1-4	CASSPGTGNEKLFF	TGTGCCAGCAGTCCCGGGACAGGGAATGAAAAACTGTTTTTT
.	TRBV4-1	.	TRBJ1-1	CASSQETPLGWGGTEAFF	TGCGCCAGCAGCCAAGAAACACCCCTGGGGTGGGGGGGCACTGAAGCTTTCTTT
.	TRBV7-7	.	TRBJ1-4	CASSLQTGTNEKLFF	TGTGCTAGCAGCTTACAGACAGGAACTAATGAAAAACTGTTTTTT
.	TRBV11-2	TRBD2	TRBJ2-3	CASSLDLGRGVSDTQYF	TGTGCCAGCAGCTTAGATCTCGGGAGGGGGGTCTCAGATACGCAGTATTTT
.	TRBV5-1	.	TRBJ2-1	CASSLGDTSYNEQFF	TGCGCCAGCAGCTTGGGTGACACAAGCTACAATGAGCAGTTCTTC
.	TRBV30	.	TRBJ2-5	CAYVTENQETQYF	TGTGCCTATGTCACCGAGAATCAAGAGACCCAGTACTTC
.	TRBV15	TRBD2	TRBJ2-7	CATSPGGVRPYEQYF	TGTGCCACCAGCCCGGGAGGAGTTAGACCCTACGAGCAGTACTTC
.	TRBV18	.	TRBJ1-6	CASSPSGGYNSALHF	TGTGCCAGCTCGCCCTCGGGGGGCTATAATTCAGCCCTCCACTTT